The rows below give T cell receptor beta chains drawn from one sample of a study of blood T cell repertoires in COVID-19. Sequenced by immunoSEQ multiplex PCR; TCRdb stores in-frame clones only, minus some. The top ten hold around 2.8% of the sample, which has 150,000 to 200,000 clones, 77% seen once. Sequenced input: peripheral blood. Every receptor here comes from a man aged 65 to 79 with acute or convalescent COVID-19. Each CDR3 is given with its conserved first and last residue. D genes are given only for firm matches. The size of a clone is reported for some rows only, either as once, few or many, or as a class for expanded clones.

size,V,J,D,CDR3,DNA
few,TRBV29-1,TRBJ2-2,NA,CSVGSTGWTGELFF,TGCAGCGTGGGATCTACAGGGTGGACCGGGGAGCTGTTTTTT
NA,TRBV7-2,TRBJ1-1,NA,CASSFGGNTEAFF,TGTGCCAGCAGCTTCGGGGGGAACACTGAAGCTTTCTTT
NA,TRBV7-6,TRBJ2-5,NA,CASSLASDRQETQYF,TGTGCCAGCAGCTTAGCTAGCGACCGCCAAGAGACCCAGTACTTC
NA,TRBV29-1,TRBJ1-1,TRBD1,CSVYTGTGSTEAFF,TGCAGCGTCTACACAGGGACAGGGAGCACTGAAGCTTTCTTT
once,TRBV19,TRBJ1-6,NA,CASTPGQNNSPLHF,TGTGCCAGTACCCCAGGACAGAATAATTCACCCCTCCACTTT
NA,TRBV6-5,TRBJ2-2,NA,CASSYGRDTGELFF,TGTGCCAGCAGTTACGGCAGGGACACCGGGGAGCTGTTTTTT
NA,TRBV5-1,TRBJ2-3,NA,CASSLVRGDTDTQYF,TGCGCCAGCAGCTTGGTCCGGGGAGACACAGATACGCAGTATTTT
NA,TRBV28,TRBJ2-1,TRBD2,CASSLSGNNEQFF,TGTGCCAGCAGTTTAAGCGGGAACAATGAGCAGTTCTTC
NA,TRBV5-1,TRBJ1-3,TRBD1,CASSQTGSGSGNTIYF,TGCGCCAGCAGCCAGACAGGGTCTGGCTCTGGAAACACCATATATTTT
NA,TRBV7-8,TRBJ2-2,TRBD1,CASRLTGNPNTGELFF,TGTGCCAGCAGGCTGACAGGGAACCCCAACACCGGGGAGCTGTTTTTT
NA,TRBV7-2,TRBJ2-5,TRBD2,CASMKRELETQYF,TGTGCCAGTATGAAGCGGGAGTTGGAGACCCAGTACTTC
few,TRBV27,TRBJ1-6,NA,CASSLGRAEARNSPLHF,TGTGCCAGCAGTTTAGGGAGGGCGGAGGCTCGTAATTCACCCCTCCACTTT
NA,TRBV29-1,TRBJ2-2,NA,CSVGSNGELFF,TGCAGCGTAGGGAGTAACGGGGAGCTGTTTTTT
NA,TRBV29-1,TRBJ1-2,TRBD1,CSVGTTGGAAHGYTF,TGCAGCGTGGGTACTACAGGGGGCGCAGCCCATGGCTACACCTTC
NA,TRBV7-8,TRBJ2-5,TRBD2,CASSLALGTSGRETQYF,TGTGCCAGCAGCTTAGCCCTAGGGACTAGCGGGAGAGAGACCCAGTACTTC
NA,TRBV6-5,TRBJ2-3,NA,CAVRGFGTDTQYF,TGTGCAGTCCGGGGATTCGGCACAGATACGCAGTATTTT
NA,TRBV14,TRBJ1-2,NA,CASSQRETNPYTF,TGTGCCAGCAGCCAGAGAGAGACAAACCCCTACACCTTC
NA,TRBV7-9,TRBJ2-1,TRBD2,CASSFLAGGPNNEQFF,TGTGCCAGCAGCTTCCTAGCGGGAGGGCCCAACAATGAGCAGTTCTTC
NA,TRBV6-5,TRBJ2-1,TRBD2,CASRNAPGTSNEQFF,TGTGCCAGCAGGAACGCCCCGGGGACTAGCAATGAGCAGTTCTTC
NA,TRBV7-8,TRBJ1-3,TRBD1,CASSPHRTGSAGNTIYF,TGTGCCAGCAGCCCCCATCGGACAGGGTCGGCTGGAAACACCATATATTTT
NA,TRBV19,TRBJ2-2,TRBD2,CASRTLGLAGGQTGELFF,TGTGCCAGTAGAACCCTGGGACTAGCGGGGGGGCAGACCGGGGAGCTGTTTTTT
NA,TRBV29-1,TRBJ1-1,TRBD1,CSTGQLAAEAFF,TGCAGCACGGGACAGCTGGCCGCTGAAGCTTTCTTT
once,TRBV18,TRBJ2-2,NA,CASSLGGKNTGELFF,TGTGCCAGCTCCCTGGGCGGGAAGAACACCGGGGAGCTGTTTTTT
NA,TRBV12-3/TRBV12-4,TRBJ1-1,TRBD1,CASSGTQGALAFF,TGTGCCAGCAGTGGTACGCAGGGGGCGCTTGCTTTCTTT
few,TRBV25-1,TRBJ2-7,TRBD1,CASSDPAGQGYNEQYF,TGTGCCAGCAGTGACCCGGCGGGACAGGGGTATAACGAGCAGTACTTC
NA,TRBV5-5,TRBJ1-1,NA,CASSLVGGRVSNTEAFF,TGTGCCAGCAGCTTGGTGGGGGGACGGGTTTCGAACACTGAAGCTTTCTTT
NA,TRBV6-5,TRBJ2-2,NA,CASSKARETTGELFF,TGTGCCAGCAGTAAGGCCAGGGAAACGACCGGGGAGCTGTTTTTT
once,TRBV6-5,TRBJ2-7,TRBD1,CASSRDRGPEQYF,TGTGCCAGCAGCCGGGACAGGGGGCCCGAGCAGTACTTC
NA,TRBV5-1,TRBJ2-7,TRBD1,CASSLGGTGVQYEQYF,TGCGCCAGCAGCTTGGGAGGGACAGGGGTTCAATACGAGCAGTACTTC
NA,TRBV2,TRBJ1-5,NA,CTSSSAGWGNQPQHF,TGTACCAGCAGTTCCGCAGGGTGGGGCAATCAGCCCCAGCATTTT
NA,TRBV2,TRBJ1-6,NA,CASSETDYNSPLHF,TGTGCCAGCAGTGAAACAGATTATAATTCACCCCTCCACTTT
once,TRBV12-3/TRBV12-4,TRBJ1-1,NA,CASSAQGYTEAFF,TGTGCCAGCAGTGCCCAGGGGTACACTGAAGCTTTCTTT
few,TRBV3-1/TRBV3-2,TRBJ2-5,TRBD2,CASSQDSPSGAVIRSQYF,TGTGCCAGCAGCCAAGACAGTCCTAGCGGGGCCGTCATTCGGTCTCAGTACTTC
many,TRBV5-1,TRBJ2-5,TRBD2,CASRDPTTSGWQETQYF,TGCGCCAGCCGCGATCCCACGACTAGCGGGTGGCAAGAGACCCAGTACTTC
NA,TRBV21-1,TRBJ1-1,NA,CASSKARVKNTEAFF,TGTGCCAGCAGCAAAGCCAGGGTGAAGAACACTGAAGCTTTCTTT
NA,TRBV5-6,TRBJ1-5,NA,CASSFADRPNQPQHF,TGTGCCAGCAGCTTCGCTGACAGGCCCAATCAGCCCCAGCATTTT
NA,TRBV7-8,TRBJ2-1,TRBD2,CASSLAASGSSYNEQFF,TGTGCCAGCAGCTTAGCGGCTAGCGGAAGCTCCTACAATGAGCAGTTCTTC
few,TRBV6-5,TRBJ1-1,NA,CASSYSRNTEAFF,TGTGCCAGCAGTTACTCGCGAAACACTGAAGCTTTCTTT
once,TRBV5-1,TRBJ2-1,NA,CASSLALDNEQFF,TGCGCCAGCAGCTTGGCCCTAGACAATGAGCAGTTCTTC
NA,TRBV18,TRBJ1-4,TRBD1,CASSRTGGAFNEKLFF,TGTGCCAGCTCAAGGACAGGGGGCGCGTTTAATGAAAAACTGTTTTTT
NA,TRBV7-7,TRBJ2-1,TRBD2,CASSRVGPSGGAEDEQFF,TGTGCCAGCAGCCGAGTAGGGCCTAGCGGGGGGGCCGAGGATGAGCAGTTCTTC